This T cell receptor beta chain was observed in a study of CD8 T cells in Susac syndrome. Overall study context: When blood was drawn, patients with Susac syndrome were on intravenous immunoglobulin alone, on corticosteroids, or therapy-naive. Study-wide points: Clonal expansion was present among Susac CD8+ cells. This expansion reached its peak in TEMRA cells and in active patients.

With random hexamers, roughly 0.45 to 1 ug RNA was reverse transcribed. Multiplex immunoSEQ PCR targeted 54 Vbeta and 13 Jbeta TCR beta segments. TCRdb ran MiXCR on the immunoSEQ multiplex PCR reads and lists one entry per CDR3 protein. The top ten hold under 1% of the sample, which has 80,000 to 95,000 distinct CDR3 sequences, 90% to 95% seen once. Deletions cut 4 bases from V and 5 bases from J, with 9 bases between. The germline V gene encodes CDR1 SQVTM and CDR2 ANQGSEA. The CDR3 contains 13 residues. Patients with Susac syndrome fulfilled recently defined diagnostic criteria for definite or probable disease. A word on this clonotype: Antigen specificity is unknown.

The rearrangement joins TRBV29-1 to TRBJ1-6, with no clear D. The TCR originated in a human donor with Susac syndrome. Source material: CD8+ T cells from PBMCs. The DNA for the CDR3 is TGCAGCGTTGTCGCGGGAGATAATTCACCCCTCCACTTT. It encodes CSVVAGDNSPLHF. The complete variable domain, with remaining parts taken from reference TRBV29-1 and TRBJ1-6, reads SAVISQKPSRDICQRGTSLTIQCQVDSQVTMMFWYRQQPGQSLTLIATANQGSEATYESGFVIDKFPISRPNLTFSTLTVSNMSPEDSSIYLCSVVAGDNSPLHFGNGTRLTVT.